This passage covers 7 T cell receptor beta chains from one sample sequenced in a study of T cells after posttransplantation cyclophosphamide. Libraries were prepared by immunoSEQ multiplex PCR; TCRdb keeps only in-frame clonotypes and omits some of them. The sample has about 24,000 clones, none seen only once. The sequenced sample was PBMCs. The source of these receptors is a woman aged 55 to 70 in good health, CMV-negative, and a related stem cell transplant donor.

Ten or more counts support this clone. V gene TRBV4-3 combines with J gene TRBJ2-7; a weak D match, TRBD2 (6 bases). Per germline, CDR1 LGHNA and CDR2 YSLEER. Deletions cut 4 bases from V and 0 bases from J, with 10 bases between. There are 14 residues in the CDR3. In nucleotides, the CDR3 is TGCGCCAGCAGCCCTAGCGCCCGCTCCTACGAGCAGTACTTC. Residues: CASSPSARSYEQYF.

This clone was counted many times. The chain links TRBV2 to TRBJ2-2; 9 bases fit TRBD2. J was trimmed by 0 bases and V by 4 bases; bases with no gene match: 12. This CDR3 has 19 amino acids. Germline V gene lookup returns CDR1 SNHLY and CDR2 FYNNEI. CDR3 in DNA: TGTGCCAGCAGTGTCGACTTAGGGACTAGCAGCCCGAACACCGGGGAGCTGTTTTTT. Protein sequence: CASSVDLGTSSPNTGELFF.

This clone was recorded at least ten times. The rearrangement links TRBV7-2 to TRBJ1-3, with D perhaps matching TRBD1 (5 bases). V was cut by 3 bases and J by 2 bases, with 17 bases left in between. This CDR3 has 17 residues. Germline V gene sequence: CDR1 SGHTA, CDR2 FQGNSA. The CDR3 sequence: CASSFADRVSPGNTIYF. The CDR3 DNA reads as TGTGCCAGCAGCTTCGCAGACAGAGTAAGCCCTGGAAACACCATATATTTT. The full variable domain, rest sourced from reference TRBV7-2 and TRBJ1-3, is GAGVSQSPSNKVTEKGKDVELRCDPISGHTALYWYRQSLGQGLEFLIYFQGNSAPDKSGLPSDRFSAERTGGSVSTLTIQRTQQEDSAVYLCASSFADRVSPGNTIYFGEGSWLTVV.

This clone was picked up many times. The genes are TRBV7-9 and TRBJ2-4; TRBD1 agrees at 7 bases. The CDR3 sequence is 14 residues long. Germline V gene lookup returns CDR1 SEHNR and CDR2 FQNEAQ (reference sequence). V trimming: 2 bases; J trimming: 4 bases; junction bases outside the gene matches: 2. DNA for the CDR3: TGTGCCAGCAGCTTAAAGGGACAGAAAAACATTCAGTACTTC. Protein product: CASSLKGQKNIQYF.

Many counts were recorded for this clone. The rearrangement joins TRBV4-1 to TRBJ2-1; the match to TRBD1 covers 10 bases. The germline gives CDR1 MGHRA, CDR2 YSYEKL. This CDR3 has 16 residues. Trimming removed 2 bases from V and 5 bases from J; junction bases left unmatched: 6. The CDR3: CASSQSGQGGHNEQFF. The DNA of the CDR3 is TGCGCCAGCAGCCAATCAGGACAGGGGGGGCACAATGAGCAGTTCTTC.

The sample holds many counts of this clone. This chain uses TRBV29-1 with TRBJ2-2; TRBD1 agrees at 11 bases. Germline V gene data show CDR1 as SQVTM and CDR2 as ANQGSEA. The CDR3 covers 14 residues. The trim removed 6 bases at V and 2 bases at J, leaving 2 bases unmatched. As DNA, the CDR3 is TGCAGCGTAGGGACAGGGGGTAACACCGGGGAGCTGTTTTTT. Residues: CSVGTGGNTGELFF.

This clone occurred many times. The chain has TRBV19 and TRBJ2-2, with TRBD2 as a possible D gene (6 bases). The V end lost 6 bases, the J end lost 1 base, and 12 bases lay between the germline ends. Germline assignment: CDR1 LNHDA and CDR2 SQIVND (reference sequence). The length of the CDR3 is 15 residues. CDR3 nucleotide sequence: TGTGCCAGTAGCCACGGGGGAATGAACACCGGGGAGCTGTTTTTT. Amino acid sequence: CASSHGGMNTGELFF.